This TCR beta chain was sequenced for a study of response to subunit inactivated influenza vaccine. CDR1 and CDR2 from the germline V gene are SQVTM and ANQGSEA. CDR3 length: 14 amino acids. With 3 bases clipped from V and 0 bases from J, the junction kept 4 bases outside the gene matches. Many counts were recorded for this clonotype. Its antigen remains unidentified. In TCRdb, the RT-PCR reads were re-called with MiXCR into one record per CDR3 protein. The data hold some 640,000 distinct CDR3 sequences, with around 13% observed a single time. Findings and limits, study-wide: T cells newly recruited by each seasonal influenza vaccination are few, the authors suggested.

This sequence joins TRBV29-1 and TRBJ1-1; TRBD1 agrees at 7 bases. The clonotype comes from a man in his fifties or sixties who received an inactivated influenza vaccine. This material consisted of PBMCs from blood, taken 14 to 15 days before vaccination. In DNA form, the CDR3 reads TGCAGCGTTGACCCGACAGGGTTGAACACTGAAGCTTTCTTT. This gives the protein CSVDPTGLNTEAFF. Drawing the rest from reference TRBV29-1 and TRBJ1-1, the complete variable domain is SAVISQKPSRDICQRGTSLTIQCQVDSQVTMMFWYRQQPGQSLTLIATANQGSEATYESGFVIDKFPISRPNLTFSTLTVSNMSPEDSSIYLCSVDPTGLNTEAFFGQGTRLTVV.